The subject of this entry is one TCR beta chain. The data are from a study of blood T cell repertoires in COVID-19. Study-wide context: Acute and convalescent COVID-19 samples came from the United States, Italy and Spain. PBMCs, B-cell-depleted T cells, or T cells provided the cDNA or gDNA that made up the material.

Per the original methods: The assay estimated nucleated cells by amplifying reference gene primers. Method: immunoSEQ multiplex PCR; TCRdb's copy keeps in-frame clones and lacks some. Clone size and V and J calls were adopted from that table, with D and trimming inferred from the DNA. The sample holds 250,000 to 350,000 clones, 87% seen once. CDR3 size: 13 residues. Germline loops: CDR1 SGHTS, CDR2 YDEGEE. V dropped 1 base and J dropped 9; count of bases not matched to a gene: 2. What was sequenced was peripheral blood. The V call is TRBV5-8, the J call TRBJ2-1; 9 bases fit TRBD1. This clonotype was obtained from a man younger than 35 with active or convalescent COVID-19. In DNA form, the CDR3 reads TGTGCCAGCAGCTTGACAGGGGGCCTTGAGCAGTTCTTC. Protein product: CASSLTGGLEQFF.